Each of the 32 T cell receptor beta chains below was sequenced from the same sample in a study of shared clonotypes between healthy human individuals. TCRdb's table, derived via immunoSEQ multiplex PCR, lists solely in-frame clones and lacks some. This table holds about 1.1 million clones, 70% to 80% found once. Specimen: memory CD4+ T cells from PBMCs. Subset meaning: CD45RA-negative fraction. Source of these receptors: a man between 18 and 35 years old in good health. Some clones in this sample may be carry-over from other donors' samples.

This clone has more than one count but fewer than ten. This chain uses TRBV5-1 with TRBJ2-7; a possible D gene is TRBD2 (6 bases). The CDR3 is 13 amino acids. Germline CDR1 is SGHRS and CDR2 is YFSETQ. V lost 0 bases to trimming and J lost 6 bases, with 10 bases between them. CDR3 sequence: CASSLEYGSEQYF. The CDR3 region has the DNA TGCGCCAGCAGCTTGGAGTACGGGAGCGAGCAGTACTTC.

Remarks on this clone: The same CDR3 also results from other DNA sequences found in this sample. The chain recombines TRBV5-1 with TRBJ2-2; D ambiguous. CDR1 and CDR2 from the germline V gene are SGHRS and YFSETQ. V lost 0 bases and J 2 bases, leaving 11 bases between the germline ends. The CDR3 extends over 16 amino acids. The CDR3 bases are TGCGCCAGCAGCTTGGTGACGGTAACAAACACCGGGGAGCTGTTTTTT. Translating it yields CASSLVTVTNTGELFF.

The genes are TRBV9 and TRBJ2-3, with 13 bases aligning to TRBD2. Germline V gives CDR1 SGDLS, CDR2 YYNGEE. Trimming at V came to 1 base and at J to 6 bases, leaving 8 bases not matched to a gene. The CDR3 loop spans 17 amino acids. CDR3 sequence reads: CASSVFTSGRGMDTQYF. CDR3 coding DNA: TGTGCCAGCAGCGTATTCACTAGCGGGAGGGGAATGGATACGCAGTATTTT. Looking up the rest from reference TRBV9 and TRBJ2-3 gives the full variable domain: DSGVTQTPKHLITATGQRVTLRCSPRSGDLSVYWYQQSLDQGLQFLIQYYNGEERAKGNILERFSAQQFPDLHSELNLSSLELGDSALYFCASSVFTSGRGMDTQYFGPGTRLTVL.

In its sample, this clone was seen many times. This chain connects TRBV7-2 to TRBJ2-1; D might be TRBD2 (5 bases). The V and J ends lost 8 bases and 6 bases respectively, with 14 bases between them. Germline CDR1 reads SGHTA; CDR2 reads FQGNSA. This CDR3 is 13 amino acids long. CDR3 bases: TGTGCCAGCTCAATGGCGGGCCCCAATGAGCAGTTCTTC. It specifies CASSMAGPNEQFF.

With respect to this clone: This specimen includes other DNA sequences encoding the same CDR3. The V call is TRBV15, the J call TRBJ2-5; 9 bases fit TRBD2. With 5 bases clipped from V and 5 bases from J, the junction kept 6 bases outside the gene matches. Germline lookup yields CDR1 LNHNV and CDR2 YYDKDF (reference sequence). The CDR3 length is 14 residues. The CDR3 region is CATSGGGGRETQYF. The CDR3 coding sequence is TGTGCCACCAGCGGCGGGGGGGGTAGGGAGACCCAGTACTTC. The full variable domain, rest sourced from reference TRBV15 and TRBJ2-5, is DAMVIQNPRYQVTQFGKPVTLSCSQTLNHNVMYWYQQKSSQAPKLLFHYYDKDFNNEADTPDNFQSRRPNTSFCFLDIRSPGLGDTAMYLCATSGGGGRETQYFGPGTRLLVL.

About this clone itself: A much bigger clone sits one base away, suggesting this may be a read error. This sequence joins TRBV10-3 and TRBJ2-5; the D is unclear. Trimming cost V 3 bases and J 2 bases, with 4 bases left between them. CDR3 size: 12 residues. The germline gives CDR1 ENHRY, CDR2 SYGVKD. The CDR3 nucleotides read TGTGCCATCAGTGACAGACAAGAGACCCAGTACTTC. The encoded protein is CAISDRQETQYF.

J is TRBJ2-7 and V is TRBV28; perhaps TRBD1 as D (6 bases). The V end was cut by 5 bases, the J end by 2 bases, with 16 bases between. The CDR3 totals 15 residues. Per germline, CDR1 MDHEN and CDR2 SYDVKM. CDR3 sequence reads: CASSGSWGQTYEQYF. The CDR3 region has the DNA TGTGCCAGCAGTGGAAGCTGGGGGCAAACCTACGAGCAGTACTTC.

The CDR3 region is CASSAGPGSAPAEAFF. CDR3 nucleotides: TGCGCCAGCAGCGCGGGACCCGGTTCCGCGCCGGCTGAAGCTTTCTTT. The V call is TRBV5-1, the J call TRBJ1-1; the D gene is possibly TRBD1 (5 bases). V lost 4 bases and J lost 6, with 22 bases in between. The CDR3 runs 16 residues. Germline assignment: CDR1 SGHRS and CDR2 YFSETQ.

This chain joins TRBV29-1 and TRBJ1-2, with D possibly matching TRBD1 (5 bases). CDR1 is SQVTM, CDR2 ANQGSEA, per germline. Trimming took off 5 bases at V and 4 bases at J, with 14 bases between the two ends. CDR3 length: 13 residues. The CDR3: CSVLRQQSYGYTF. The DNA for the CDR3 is TGCAGCGTTCTAAGACAGCAGTCCTATGGCTACACCTTC.

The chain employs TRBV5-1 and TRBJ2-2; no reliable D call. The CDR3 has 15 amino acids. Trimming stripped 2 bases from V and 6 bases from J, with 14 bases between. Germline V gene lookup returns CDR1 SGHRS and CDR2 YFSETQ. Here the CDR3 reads CASSFRGYAPGELFF. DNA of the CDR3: TGCGCCAGCAGCTTTCGCGGATATGCTCCCGGGGAGCTGTTTTTT.

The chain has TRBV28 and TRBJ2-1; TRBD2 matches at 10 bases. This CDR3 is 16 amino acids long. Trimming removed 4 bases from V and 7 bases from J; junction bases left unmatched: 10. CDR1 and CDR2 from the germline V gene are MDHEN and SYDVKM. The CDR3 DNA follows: TGTGCCAGCAGTTCACACTCTAGCGGGAGTTGGAATGAGCAGTTCTTC. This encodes CASSSHSSGSWNEQFF. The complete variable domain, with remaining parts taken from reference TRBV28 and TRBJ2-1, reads DVKVTQSSRYLVKRTGEKVFLECVQDMDHENMFWYRQDPGLGLRLIYFSYDVKMKEKGDIPEGYSVSREKKERFSLILESASTNQTSMYLCASSSHSSGSWNEQFFGPGTRLTVL.

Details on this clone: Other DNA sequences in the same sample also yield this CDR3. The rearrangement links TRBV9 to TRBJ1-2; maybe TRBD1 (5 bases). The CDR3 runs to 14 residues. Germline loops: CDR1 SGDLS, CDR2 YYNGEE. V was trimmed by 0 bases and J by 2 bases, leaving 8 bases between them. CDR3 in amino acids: CASSVGGANYGYTF. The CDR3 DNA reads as TGTGCCAGCAGCGTAGGAGGGGCCAACTATGGCTACACCTTC. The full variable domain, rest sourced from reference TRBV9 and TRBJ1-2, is DSGVTQTPKHLITATGQRVTLRCSPRSGDLSVYWYQQSLDQGLQFLIQYYNGEERAKGNILERFSAQQFPDLHSELNLSSLELGDSALYFCASSVGGANYGYTFGSGTRLTVV.

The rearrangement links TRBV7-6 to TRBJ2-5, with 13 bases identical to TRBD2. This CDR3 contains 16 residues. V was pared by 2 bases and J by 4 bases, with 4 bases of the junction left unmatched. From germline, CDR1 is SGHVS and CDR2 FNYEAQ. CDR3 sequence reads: CASSLTGLAGVETQYF. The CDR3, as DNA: TGTGCCAGCAGCTTAACCGGACTAGCGGGGGTAGAGACCCAGTACTTC.

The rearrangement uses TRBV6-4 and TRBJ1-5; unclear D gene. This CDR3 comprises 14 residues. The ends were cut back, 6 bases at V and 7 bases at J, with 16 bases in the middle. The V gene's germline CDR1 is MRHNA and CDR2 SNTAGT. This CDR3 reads CASSPEGYNQPQHF. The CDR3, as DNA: TGTGCCAGCAGCCCTGAAGGGTACAACCAGCCCCAGCATTTT.

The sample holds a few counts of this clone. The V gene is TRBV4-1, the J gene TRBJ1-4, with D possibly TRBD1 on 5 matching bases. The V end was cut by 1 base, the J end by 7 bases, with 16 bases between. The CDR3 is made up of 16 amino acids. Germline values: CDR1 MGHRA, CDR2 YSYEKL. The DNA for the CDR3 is TGCGCCAGCAGCCAAGGAAGTGGGGGGGACGGTGAAAAACTGTTTTTT. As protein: CASSQGSGGDGEKLFF.

The CDR3 nucleotides read TGTGCCAGCAGCAACATGGCAGGGGGAATGGGCTACACCTTC. The encoded protein is CASSNMAGGMGYTF. The genes are TRBV7-2 and TRBJ1-2; 7 nucleotides line up with TRBD1. The CDR3 spans 14 residues. Trimming removed 5 bases from V and 8 bases from J; junction bases left unmatched: 11. CDR1 is SGHTA, CDR2 FQGNSA, per germline.

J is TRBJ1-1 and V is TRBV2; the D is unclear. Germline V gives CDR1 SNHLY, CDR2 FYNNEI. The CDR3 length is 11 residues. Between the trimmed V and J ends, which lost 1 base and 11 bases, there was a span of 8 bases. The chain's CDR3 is CASSEGPRAFF. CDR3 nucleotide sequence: TGTGCCAGCAGTGAAGGCCCGAGGGCTTTCTTT.

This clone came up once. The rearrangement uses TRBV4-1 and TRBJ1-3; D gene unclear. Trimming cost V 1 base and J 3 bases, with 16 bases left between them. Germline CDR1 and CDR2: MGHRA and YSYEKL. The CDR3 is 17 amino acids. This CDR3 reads CASSQGVAATLGNTIYF. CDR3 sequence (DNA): TGCGCCAGCAGCCAAGGTGTAGCGGCGACACTTGGAAACACCATATATTTT.

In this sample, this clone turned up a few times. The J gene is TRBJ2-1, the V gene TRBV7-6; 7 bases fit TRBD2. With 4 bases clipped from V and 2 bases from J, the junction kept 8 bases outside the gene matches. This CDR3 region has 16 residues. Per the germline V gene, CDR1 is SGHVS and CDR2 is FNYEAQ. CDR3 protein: CASSSYGRQTYNEQFF. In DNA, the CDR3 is TGTGCCAGCAGCTCGTACGGGAGGCAAACCTACAATGAGCAGTTCTTC.

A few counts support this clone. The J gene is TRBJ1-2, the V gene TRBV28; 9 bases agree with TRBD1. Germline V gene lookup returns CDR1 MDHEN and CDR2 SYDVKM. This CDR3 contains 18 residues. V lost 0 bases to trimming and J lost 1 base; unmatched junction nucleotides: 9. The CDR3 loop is CASSLWHRGQGHNYGYTF. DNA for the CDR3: TGTGCCAGCAGTTTATGGCACAGGGGACAGGGACATAACTATGGCTACACCTTC.

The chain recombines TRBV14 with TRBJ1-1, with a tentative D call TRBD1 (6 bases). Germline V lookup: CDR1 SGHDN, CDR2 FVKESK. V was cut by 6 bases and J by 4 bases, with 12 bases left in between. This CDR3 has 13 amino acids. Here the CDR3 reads CASRGQGFTEAFF. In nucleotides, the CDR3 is TGTGCCAGCAGAGGCCAGGGGTTCACTGAAGCTTTCTTT.

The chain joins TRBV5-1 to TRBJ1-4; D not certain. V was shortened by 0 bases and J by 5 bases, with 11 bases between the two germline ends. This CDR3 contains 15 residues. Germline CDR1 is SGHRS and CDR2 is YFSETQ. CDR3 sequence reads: CASSLEGNLNEKLFF. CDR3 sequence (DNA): TGCGCCAGCAGCTTGGAAGGAAATTTGAATGAAAAACTGTTTTTT. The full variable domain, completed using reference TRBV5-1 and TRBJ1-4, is KAGVTQTPRYLIKTRGQQVTLSCSPISGHRSVSWYQQTPGQGLQFLFEYFSETQRNKGNFPGRFSGRQFSNSRSEMNVSTLELGDSALYLCASSLEGNLNEKLFFGSGTQLSVL.

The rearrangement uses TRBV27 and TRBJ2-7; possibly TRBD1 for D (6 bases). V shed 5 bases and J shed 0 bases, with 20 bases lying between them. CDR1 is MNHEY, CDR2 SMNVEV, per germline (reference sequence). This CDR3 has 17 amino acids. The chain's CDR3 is CASSPRTAPSSSYEQYF. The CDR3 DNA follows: TGTGCCAGCAGTCCTCGGACAGCCCCGAGCAGCTCCTACGAGCAGTACTTC.

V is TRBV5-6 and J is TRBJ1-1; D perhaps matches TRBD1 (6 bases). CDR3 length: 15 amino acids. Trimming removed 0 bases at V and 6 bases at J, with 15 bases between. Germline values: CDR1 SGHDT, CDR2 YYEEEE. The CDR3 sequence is CASSLVQGRAAEAFF. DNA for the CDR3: TGTGCCAGCAGCTTGGTACAGGGAAGGGCCGCTGAAGCTTTCTTT.

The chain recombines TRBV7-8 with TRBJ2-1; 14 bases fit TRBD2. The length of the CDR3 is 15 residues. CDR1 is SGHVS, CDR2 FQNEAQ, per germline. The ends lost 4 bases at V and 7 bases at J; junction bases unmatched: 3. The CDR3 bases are TGTGCCAGCAGCTGGGGACTAGCGGGAGATAATGAGCAGTTCTTC. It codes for CASSWGLAGDNEQFF.

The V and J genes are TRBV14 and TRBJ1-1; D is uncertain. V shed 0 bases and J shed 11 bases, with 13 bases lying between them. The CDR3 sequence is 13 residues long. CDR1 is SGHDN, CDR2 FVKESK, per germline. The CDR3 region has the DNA TGTGCCAGCAGCCAAGAGGCCCGGGGTAAGGCTTTCTTT. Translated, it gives CASSQEARGKAFF. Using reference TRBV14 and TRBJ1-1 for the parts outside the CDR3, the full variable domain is EAGVTQFPSHSVIEKGQTVTLRCDPISGHDNLYWYRRVMGKEIKFLLHFVKESKQDESGMPNNRFLAERTGGTYSTLKVQPAELEDSGVYFCASSQEARGKAFFGQGTRLTVV.

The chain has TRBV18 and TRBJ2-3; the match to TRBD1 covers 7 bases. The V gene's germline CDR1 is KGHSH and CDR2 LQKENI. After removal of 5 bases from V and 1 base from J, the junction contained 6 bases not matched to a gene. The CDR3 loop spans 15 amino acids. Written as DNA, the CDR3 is TGTGCCAGCTCATCGGGACAGATAGGCACAGATACGCAGTATTTT. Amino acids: CASSSGQIGTDTQYF.

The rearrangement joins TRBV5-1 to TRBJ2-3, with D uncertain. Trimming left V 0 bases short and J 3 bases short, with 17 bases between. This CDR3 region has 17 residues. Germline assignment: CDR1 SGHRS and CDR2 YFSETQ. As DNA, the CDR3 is TGCGCCAGCAGCTTGGGGCAAATGGATCTCACGACAGATACGCAGTATTTT. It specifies CASSLGQMDLTTDTQYF.

The chain's CDR3 is CASGPTGGHQPQHF. As DNA, the CDR3 is TGTGCCAGCGGACCGACAGGGGGTCATCAGCCCCAGCATTTT. This chain joins TRBV2 and TRBJ1-5, with TRBD1 matching over 9 bases. The CDR3 is 14 amino acids. J lost 5 bases, V lost 8 bases, and 7 bases had no gene match. Germline-derived CDR1 and CDR2 are SNHLY and FYNNEI.

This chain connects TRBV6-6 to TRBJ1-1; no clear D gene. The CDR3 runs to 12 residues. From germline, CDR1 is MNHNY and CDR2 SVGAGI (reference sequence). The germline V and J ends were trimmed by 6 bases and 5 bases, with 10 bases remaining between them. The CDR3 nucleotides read TGTGCCAGCAGCTATGTGGTAACTGAAGCTTTCTTT. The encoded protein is CASSYVVTEAFF.

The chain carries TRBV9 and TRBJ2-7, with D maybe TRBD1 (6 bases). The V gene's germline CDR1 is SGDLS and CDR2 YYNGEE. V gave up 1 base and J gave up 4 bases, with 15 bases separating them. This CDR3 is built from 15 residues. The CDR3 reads CASSVHQGSGYEQYF. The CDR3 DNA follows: TGTGCCAGCAGCGTACATCAGGGGTCGGGGTACGAGCAGTACTTC.

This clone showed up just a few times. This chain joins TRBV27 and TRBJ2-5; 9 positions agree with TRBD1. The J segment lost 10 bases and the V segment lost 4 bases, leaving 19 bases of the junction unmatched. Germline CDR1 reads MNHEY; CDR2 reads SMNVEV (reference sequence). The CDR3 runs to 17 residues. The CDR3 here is CASSSPYSAGDRVIQYF. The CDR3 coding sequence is TGTGCCAGCAGTTCTCCCTACTCAGCCGGGGACAGGGTGATCCAGTACTTC.